A single sample is the source of the 22 T cell receptor beta chains below, sequenced in a study of T cells in localized non-small cell lung cancer. TCRdb keeps only in-frame clones here, not all; method: immunoSEQ multiplex PCR. The data show over 30,000 clones, 75% to 90% seen once. The sequences come from peripheral blood mononuclear cells, collected before any cancer treatment. These receptors came from a man aged 35 to 69 with stage III lung adenocarcinoma.

Only one count was recorded for this clone. The chain uses TRBV7-9 and TRBJ2-3; the D is unclear. V lost 1 base and J 3 bases, leaving 8 bases between the germline ends. Germline-derived CDR1 and CDR2 are SEHNR and FQNEAQ (reference sequence). CDR3 length: 14 residues. This CDR3 is CASSLEVYTDTQYF. In nucleotides, the CDR3 is TGTGCCAGCAGCTTAGAAGTCTATACAGATACGCAGTATTTT.

The rearrangement joins TRBV6-4 to TRBJ2-1, with D maybe TRBD2 (7 bases). The length of the CDR3 is 15 residues. V lost 5 bases and J lost 3, with 14 bases in between. Germline V gene lookup returns CDR1 MRHNA and CDR2 SNTAGT. The CDR3 DNA sequence: TGTGCCAGCAGTCCTTGGGGGGGCGTCTACAATGAGCAGTTCTTC. Protein sequence: CASSPWGGVYNEQFF.

The chain carries TRBV9 and TRBJ2-3, with 14 bases identical to TRBD2. The ends lost 3 bases at V and 5 bases at J; junction bases unmatched: 5. The CDR3 covers 16 residues. Germline CDR1 is SGDLS and CDR2 is YYNGEE. The CDR3, as DNA: TGTGCCAGCAGCGCGACTAGCGGGGGGGCCAGAGATACGCAGTATTTT. Its protein product is CASSATSGGARDTQYF.

The rearrangement joins TRBV6-5 to TRBJ1-2, with D unresolved. Per germline, CDR1 MNHEY and CDR2 SVGAGI. The CDR3 has 13 amino acids. Trimming shortened V by 0 bases and J by 14 bases, and 16 bases separated the two germline ends. The CDR3 is CASSYSIRQPKTF. The CDR3 bases are TGTGCCAGCAGTTACTCAATTCGTCAGCCGAAAACCTTC.

This clone was seen only a few times. This chain links TRBV4-3 with TRBJ2-1; unclear D gene. This CDR3 is built from 13 residues. Trimming took 0 bases from V and 3 from J, leaving 3 bases between them. Germline CDR1 reads LGHNA; CDR2 reads YSLEER. CDR3 coding DNA: TGCGCCAGCAGCCAAGATGTCTACAATGAGCAGTTCTTC. Protein product: CASSQDVYNEQFF.

The chain carries TRBV27 and TRBJ2-1; D is perhaps TRBD2 (6 bases). In germline, CDR1 is MNHEY, CDR2 SMNVEV (reference sequence). Trimming removed 2 bases from V and 0 bases from J, with 11 bases in between. The CDR3 runs to 16 residues. CDR3 coding DNA: TGTGCCAGCAGTTTAATGCGGGACTCCTCCTACAATGAGCAGTTCTTC. It yields the protein CASSLMRDSSYNEQFF.

The chain joins TRBV29-1 to TRBJ1-1; D might be TRBD1 (5 bases). CDR3 length: 13 residues. The V gene's germline CDR1 is SQVTM and CDR2 ANQGSEA. V shed 6 bases and J shed 1 base, with 12 bases lying between them. CDR3 bases: TGCAGCGTAAGGCCCCAGGGGAACACTGAAGCTTTCTTT. It is translated as CSVRPQGNTEAFF. Combining the CDR3 with reference TRBV29-1 and TRBJ1-1 gives the whole variable domain SAVISQKPSRDICQRGTSLTIQCQVDSQVTMMFWYRQQPGQSLTLIATANQGSEATYESGFVIDKFPISRPNLTFSTLTVSNMSPEDSSIYLCSVRPQGNTEAFFGQGTRLTVV.

The CDR3 sequence: CASSSGQIAAGELFF. The CDR3 DNA reads as TGTGCCAGCAGTTCGGGACAGATAGCGGCCGGGGAGCTGTTTTTT. The chain links TRBV27 to TRBJ2-2; D possibly corresponds to TRBD1 (7 bases). This CDR3 contains 15 residues. Germline V gene lookup returns CDR1 MNHEY and CDR2 SMNVEV (reference sequence). Between the trimmed V and J ends, which lost 4 bases and 6 bases, there was a span of 15 bases.

As for this clone: The limits of the CDR3 on the DNA are not certain, so only TCRdb's listed CDR3 is given. The V call is TRBV2, the J call TRBJ2-7; the table assigns TRBD1, which was not confirmed against the DNA. From germline, CDR1 is SNHLY and CDR2 FYNNEI. The CDR3 is 11 residues long, ends included. CDR3 sequence: CASSVGTGISF.

The table lists this clone with a count of one. This rearrangement joins TRBV11-2 to TRBJ2-1, with TRBD2 matching over 10 bases. Germline V gives CDR1 SGHAT, CDR2 FQNNGV. The CDR3 length is 16 residues. V lost 1 base and J lost 5; bases outside the gene matches: 5. CDR3 amino acids: CASSLGVGLANNEQFF. CDR3 nucleotides: TGTGCCAGCAGCTTAGGTGTGGGACTAGCGAACAATGAGCAGTTCTTC.

This sequence joins TRBV7-3 and TRBJ2-6; a weak D match, TRBD1 (5 bases). This CDR3 has 14 amino acids. CDR1 and CDR2 (germline): SGHTA, FQGTGA. The V end lost 8 bases, the J end lost 3 bases, and 11 bases lay between the germline ends. DNA for the CDR3: TGTGCCAGCTGCCTAGGGGTTGGGGCCAACGTCCTGACTTTC. This codes for CASCLGVGANVLTF.

The chain has TRBV10-3 and TRBJ2-7, with D possibly called TRBD1 or TRBD2 (5 bases each). This CDR3 spans 14 amino acids. Germline lookup yields CDR1 ENHRY and CDR2 SYGVKD. The germline V and J ends were trimmed by 5 bases and 6 bases, with 17 bases remaining between them. CDR3 bases: TGTGCCATCAGTTTCGAGGGGCAGGGTGCCGAGCAGTACTTC. Encoded protein: CAISFEGQGAEQYF.

V usage is TRBV4-3 and J usage is TRBJ2-2; 13 nucleotides match TRBD2. The trim removed 4 bases at V and 7 bases at J, leaving 9 bases unmatched. CDR3 length: 17 amino acids. From germline, CDR1 is LGHNA and CDR2 YSLEER. The CDR3 sequence is CASSPGLAGIFGGELFF. CDR3 DNA sequence: TGCGCCAGCAGCCCGGGACTAGCGGGGATATTCGGCGGGGAGCTGTTTTTT.

The J gene is TRBJ1-6, the V gene TRBV6-1, with D possibly being TRBD1 (5 bases). V was shortened by 3 bases and J by 10 bases, with 16 bases between the two germline ends. The V gene's germline CDR1 is MNHNS and CDR2 SASEGT. The CDR3 runs 15 residues. The CDR3 bases are TGTGCCAGCAGTGACTGGGGGACTGCCTCCTCACCCCTCCACTTT. The encoded protein is CASSDWGTASSPLHF.

V usage is TRBV4-2 and J usage is TRBJ2-3; TRBD2 aligns across 10 bases. Germline lookup yields CDR1 LGHNA and CDR2 YNFKEQ. The trim removed 1 base at V and 1 base at J, leaving 8 bases unmatched. The CDR3 is made up of 18 amino acids. The CDR3 DNA follows: TGTGCCAGCAGCCAAGGTAGCGGGGGGCCAGCAGGCACAGATACGCAGTATTTT. Translation: CASSQGSGGPAGTDTQYF.

A remark on this clone: The junction does not match germline at one end; this may be a read error. V usage is TRBV6-5 and J usage is TRBJ1-2; TRBD1 matches at 7 bases. The CDR3 length is 12 residues. Looked up from germline, CDR1 is MNHEY and CDR2 is SVGAGI. The CDR3 coding sequence is TGTGCCAGCAGTTTTTTCCGCGGACAGGTCGTCTTC. It translates to CASSFFRGQVVF.

The rearrangement links TRBV5-1 to TRBJ2-1; D unresolved. V was clipped by 5 bases and J by 6 bases, with 12 bases between them. The CDR3 has 13 amino acids. The V gene's germline CDR1 is SGHRS and CDR2 YFSETQ. The CDR3 DNA is TGCGCCAGCAGGGTTCAGCCCTCCAATGAGCAGTTCTTC. Translation gives CASRVQPSNEQFF.

This rearrangement joins TRBV5-1 to TRBJ1-4; 7 bases align to TRBD1. Germline-derived CDR1 and CDR2 are SGHRS and YFSETQ. Trimming took 2 bases from V and 8 from J; bases not matched to a gene: 3. The length of the CDR3 is 13 residues. The CDR3 is CASSFRQGEKLFF. The CDR3 nucleotides read TGCGCCAGCAGCTTCCGACAGGGAGAAAAACTGTTTTTT.

The V gene is TRBV2, the J gene TRBJ2-2, with D uncertain. Germline lookup yields CDR1 SNHLY and CDR2 FYNNEI. The V end was cut by 6 bases, the J end by 6 bases, with 8 bases between. The CDR3 is 12 amino acids. The CDR3, as DNA: TGTGCCAGCAGCTTAGATGCCGGGGAGCTGTTTTTT. It is translated as CASSLDAGELFF.

This clone was detected only a few times. The rearrangement uses TRBV5-1 and TRBJ2-5; 12 nucleotides match TRBD1. This CDR3 region has 16 residues. The V gene's germline CDR1 is SGHRS and CDR2 YFSETQ. V lost 4 bases, J lost 5 bases, and 9 bases stayed unmatched. The CDR3 DNA reads as TGCGCCAGCAGCCGGAGGGACAGGGGGCGTAGGGAGACCCAGTACTTC. Its translation is CASSRRDRGRRETQYF.

The chain recombines TRBV6-5 with TRBJ2-7; D is uncertain. The germline CDR1 and CDR2 sequences are MNHEY and SVGAGI. Trimming stripped 0 bases from V and 2 bases from J, with 8 bases between. The CDR3 contains 14 residues. The CDR3 sequence is CASSYSGNPYEQYF. The CDR3 DNA is TGTGCCAGCAGTTACTCAGGGAACCCCTACGAGCAGTACTTC.

The chain uses TRBV28 and TRBJ1-6, with a weak D call TRBD1 (5 bases). The ends were cut back, 2 bases at V and 5 bases at J, with 13 bases in the middle. This CDR3 contains 16 residues. CDR1 is MDHEN, CDR2 SYDVKM, per germline. The CDR3 DNA reads as TGTGCCAGCAGTTTAACGCAGGGAACGGATAATTCACCCCTCCACTTT. Its protein is CASSLTQGTDNSPLHF.